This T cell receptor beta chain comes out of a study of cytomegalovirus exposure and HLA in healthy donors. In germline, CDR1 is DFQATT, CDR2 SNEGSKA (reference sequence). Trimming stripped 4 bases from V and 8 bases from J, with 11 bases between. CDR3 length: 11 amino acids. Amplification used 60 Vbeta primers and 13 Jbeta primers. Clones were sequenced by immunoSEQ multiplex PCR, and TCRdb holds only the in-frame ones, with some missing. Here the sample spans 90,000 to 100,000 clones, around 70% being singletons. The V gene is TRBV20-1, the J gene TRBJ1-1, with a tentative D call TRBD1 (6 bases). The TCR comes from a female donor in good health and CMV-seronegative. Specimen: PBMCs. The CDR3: CSANKQGEAFF. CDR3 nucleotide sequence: TGCAGTGCTAATAAGCAGGGGGAAGCTTTCTTT.